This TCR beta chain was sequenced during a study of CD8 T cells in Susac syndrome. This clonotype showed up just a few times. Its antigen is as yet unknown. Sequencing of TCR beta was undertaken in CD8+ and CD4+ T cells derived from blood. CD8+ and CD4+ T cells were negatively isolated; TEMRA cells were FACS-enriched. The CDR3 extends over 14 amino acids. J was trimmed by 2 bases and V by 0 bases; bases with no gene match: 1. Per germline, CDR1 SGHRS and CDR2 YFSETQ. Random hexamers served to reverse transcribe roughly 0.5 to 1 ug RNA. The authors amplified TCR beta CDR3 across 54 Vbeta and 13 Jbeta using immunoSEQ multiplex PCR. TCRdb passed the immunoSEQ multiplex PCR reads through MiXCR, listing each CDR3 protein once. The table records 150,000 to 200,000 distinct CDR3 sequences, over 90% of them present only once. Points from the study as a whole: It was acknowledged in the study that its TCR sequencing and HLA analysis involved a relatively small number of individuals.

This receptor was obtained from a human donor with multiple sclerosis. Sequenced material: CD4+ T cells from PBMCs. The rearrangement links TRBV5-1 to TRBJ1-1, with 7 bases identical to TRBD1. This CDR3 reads CASSLDRGNTEAFF. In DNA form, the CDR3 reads TGCGCCAGCAGCTTGGACAGGGGTAACACTGAAGCTTTCTTT.